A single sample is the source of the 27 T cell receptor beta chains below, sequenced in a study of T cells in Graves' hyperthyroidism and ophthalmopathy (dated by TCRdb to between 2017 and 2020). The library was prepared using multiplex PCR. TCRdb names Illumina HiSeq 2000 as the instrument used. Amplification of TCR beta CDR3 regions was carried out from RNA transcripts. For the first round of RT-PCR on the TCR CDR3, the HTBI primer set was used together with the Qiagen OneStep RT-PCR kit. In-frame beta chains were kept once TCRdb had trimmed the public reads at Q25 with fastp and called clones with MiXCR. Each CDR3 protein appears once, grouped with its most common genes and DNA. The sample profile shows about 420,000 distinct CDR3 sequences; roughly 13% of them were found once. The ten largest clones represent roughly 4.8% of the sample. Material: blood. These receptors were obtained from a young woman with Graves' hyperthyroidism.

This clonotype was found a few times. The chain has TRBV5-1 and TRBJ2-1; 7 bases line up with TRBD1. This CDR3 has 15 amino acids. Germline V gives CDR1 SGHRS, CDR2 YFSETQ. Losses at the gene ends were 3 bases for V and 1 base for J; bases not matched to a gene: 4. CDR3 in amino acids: CASSYRTGSYNEQFF. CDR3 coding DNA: TGCGCCAGCAGCTACCGGACAGGATCCTACAATGAGCAGTTCTTC.

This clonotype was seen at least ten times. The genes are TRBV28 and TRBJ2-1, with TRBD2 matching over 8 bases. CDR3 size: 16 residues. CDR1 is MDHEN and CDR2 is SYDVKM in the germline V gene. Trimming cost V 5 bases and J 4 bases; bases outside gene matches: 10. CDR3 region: CASSLGTRALYNEQFF. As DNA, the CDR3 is TGTGCCAGCAGTCTCGGGACTAGGGCACTTTACAATGAGCAGTTCTTC.

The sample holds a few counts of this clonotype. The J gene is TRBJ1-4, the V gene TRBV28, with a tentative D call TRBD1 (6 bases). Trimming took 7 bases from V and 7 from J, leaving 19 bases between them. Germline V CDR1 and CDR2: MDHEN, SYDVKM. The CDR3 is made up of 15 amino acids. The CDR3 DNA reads TGTGCCAGCATGATAGGGGGGGGCTTGTCTGAAAAACTGTTTTTT. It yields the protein CASMIGGGLSEKLFF.

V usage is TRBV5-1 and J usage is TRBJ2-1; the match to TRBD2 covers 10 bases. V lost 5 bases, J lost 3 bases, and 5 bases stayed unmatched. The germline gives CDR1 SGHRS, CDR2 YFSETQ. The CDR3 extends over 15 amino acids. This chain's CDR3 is CASSWASGGYNEQFF. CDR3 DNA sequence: TGCGCCAGCAGTTGGGCTAGCGGGGGCTACAATGAGCAGTTCTTC.

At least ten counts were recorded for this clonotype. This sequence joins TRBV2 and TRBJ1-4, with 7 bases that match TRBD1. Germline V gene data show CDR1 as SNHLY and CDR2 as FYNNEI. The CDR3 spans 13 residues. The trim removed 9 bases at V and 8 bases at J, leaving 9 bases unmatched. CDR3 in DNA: TGTGCCAGTACGTGGACAGGATGGGAAAAACTGTTTTTT. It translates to CASTWTGWEKLFF.

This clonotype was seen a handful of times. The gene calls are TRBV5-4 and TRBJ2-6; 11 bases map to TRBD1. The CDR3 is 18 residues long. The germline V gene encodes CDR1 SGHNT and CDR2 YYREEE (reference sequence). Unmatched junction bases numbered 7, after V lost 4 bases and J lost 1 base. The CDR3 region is CASSARDRGLSGANVLTF. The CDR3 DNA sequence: TGTGCCAGCAGCGCAAGGGACAGGGGGTTATCTGGGGCCAACGTCCTGACTTTC.

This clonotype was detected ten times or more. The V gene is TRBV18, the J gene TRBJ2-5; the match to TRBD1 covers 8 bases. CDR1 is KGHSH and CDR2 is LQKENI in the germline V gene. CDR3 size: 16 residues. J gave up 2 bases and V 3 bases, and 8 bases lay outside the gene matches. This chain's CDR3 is CASSPSQGQGQETQYF. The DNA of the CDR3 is TGTGCCAGCTCACCCTCACAAGGACAGGGTCAAGAGACCCAGTACTTC.

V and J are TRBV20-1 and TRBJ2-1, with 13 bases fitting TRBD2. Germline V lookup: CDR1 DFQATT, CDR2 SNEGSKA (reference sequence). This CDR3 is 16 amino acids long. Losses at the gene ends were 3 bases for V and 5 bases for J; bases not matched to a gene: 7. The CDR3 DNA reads TGCAGTGCTAGTCTCGGACTAGCGGGAGACCACAATGAGCAGTTCTTC. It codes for CSASLGLAGDHNEQFF.

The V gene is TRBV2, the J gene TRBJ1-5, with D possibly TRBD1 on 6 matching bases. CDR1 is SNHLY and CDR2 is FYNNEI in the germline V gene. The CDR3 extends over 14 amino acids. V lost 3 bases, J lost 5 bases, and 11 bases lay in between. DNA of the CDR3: TGTGCCAGCAGTGAGGGAAACAGGGATCAGCCCCAGCATTTT. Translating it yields CASSEGNRDQPQHF.

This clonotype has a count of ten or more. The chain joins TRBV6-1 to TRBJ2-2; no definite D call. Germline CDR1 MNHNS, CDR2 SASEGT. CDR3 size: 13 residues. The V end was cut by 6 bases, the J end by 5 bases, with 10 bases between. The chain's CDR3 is CASRTDGTGELFF. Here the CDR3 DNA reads TGTGCCAGCAGAACGGATGGGACCGGGGAGCTGTTTTTT.

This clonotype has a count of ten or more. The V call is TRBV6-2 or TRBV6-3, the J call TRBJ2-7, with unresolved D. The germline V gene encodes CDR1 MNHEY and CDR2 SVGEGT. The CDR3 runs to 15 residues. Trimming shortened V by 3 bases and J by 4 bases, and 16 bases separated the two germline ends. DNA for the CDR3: TGTGCCAGCAGTTATAGGGCGGACGCCGGTTACGAGCAGTACTTC. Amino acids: CASSYRADAGYEQYF.

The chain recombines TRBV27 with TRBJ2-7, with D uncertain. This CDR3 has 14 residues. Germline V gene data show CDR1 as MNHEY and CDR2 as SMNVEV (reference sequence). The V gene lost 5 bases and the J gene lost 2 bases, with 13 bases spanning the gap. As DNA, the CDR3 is TGTGCCAGCAGTACCAGACTGCGGACCTACGAGCAGTACTTC. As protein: CASSTRLRTYEQYF.

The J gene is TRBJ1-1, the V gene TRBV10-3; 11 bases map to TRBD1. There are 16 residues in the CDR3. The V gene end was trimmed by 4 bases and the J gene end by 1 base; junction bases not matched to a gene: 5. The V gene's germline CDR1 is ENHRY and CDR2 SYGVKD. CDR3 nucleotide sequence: TGTGCCATCAGTGGGGGACAGGGGGTTAGGAACACTGAAGCTTTCTTT. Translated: CAISGGQGVRNTEAFF.

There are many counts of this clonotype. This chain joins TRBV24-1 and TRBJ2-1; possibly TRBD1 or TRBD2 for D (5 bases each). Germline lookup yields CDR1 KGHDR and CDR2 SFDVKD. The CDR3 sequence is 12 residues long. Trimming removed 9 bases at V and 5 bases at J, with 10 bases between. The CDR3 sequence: CATGLGDNEQFF. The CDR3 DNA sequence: TGTGCCACCGGTCTGGGGGACAATGAGCAGTTCTTC.

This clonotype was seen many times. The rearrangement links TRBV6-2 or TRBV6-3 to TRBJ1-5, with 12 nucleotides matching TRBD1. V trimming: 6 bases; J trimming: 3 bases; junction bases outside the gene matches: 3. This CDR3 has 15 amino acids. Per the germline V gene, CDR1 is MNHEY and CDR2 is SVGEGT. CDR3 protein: CASSGTGGDNQPQHF. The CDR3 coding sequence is TGTGCCAGCAGCGGGACAGGGGGCGACAATCAGCCCCAGCATTTT.

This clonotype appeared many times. The CDR3 sequence is CASSPPFLGGYTF. The CDR3 DNA reads TGTGCCAGCAGCCCTCCTTTCTTGGGTGGCTACACCTTC. The chain carries TRBV28 and TRBJ1-2; no definite D call. With 6 bases removed from V and 7 bases from J, the gap between germline ends came to 15 bases. The CDR3 totals 13 residues. Germline V lookup: CDR1 MDHEN, CDR2 SYDVKM.

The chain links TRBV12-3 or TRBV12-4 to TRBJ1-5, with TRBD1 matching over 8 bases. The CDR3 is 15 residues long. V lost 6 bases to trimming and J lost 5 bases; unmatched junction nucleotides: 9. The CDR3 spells CASRRGRGHDQPQHF. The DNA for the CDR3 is TGTGCCAGCAGACGGGGCAGGGGGCACGATCAGCCCCAGCATTTT.

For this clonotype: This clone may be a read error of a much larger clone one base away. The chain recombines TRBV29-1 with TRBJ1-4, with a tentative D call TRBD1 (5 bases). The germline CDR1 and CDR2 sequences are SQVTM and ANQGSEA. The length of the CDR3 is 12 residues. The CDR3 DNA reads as TGCGGCGTTGCCGGGACTGATGAAAAACTGTTTTTT. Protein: CGVAGTDEKLFF.

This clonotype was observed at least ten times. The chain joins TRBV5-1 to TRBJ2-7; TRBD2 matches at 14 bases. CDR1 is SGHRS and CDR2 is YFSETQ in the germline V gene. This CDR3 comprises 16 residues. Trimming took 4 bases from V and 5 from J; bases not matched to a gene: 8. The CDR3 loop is CASSAEGLAGGDEQYF. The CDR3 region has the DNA TGCGCCAGCAGCGCCGAAGGACTAGCGGGAGGTGACGAGCAGTACTTC.

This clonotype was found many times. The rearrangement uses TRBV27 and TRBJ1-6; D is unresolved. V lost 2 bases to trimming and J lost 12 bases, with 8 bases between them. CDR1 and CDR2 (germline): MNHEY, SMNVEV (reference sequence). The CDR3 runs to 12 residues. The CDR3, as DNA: TGTGCCAGCAGTTTAAGCGGTGGACCCCTCCACTTT. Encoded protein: CASSLSGGPLHF.

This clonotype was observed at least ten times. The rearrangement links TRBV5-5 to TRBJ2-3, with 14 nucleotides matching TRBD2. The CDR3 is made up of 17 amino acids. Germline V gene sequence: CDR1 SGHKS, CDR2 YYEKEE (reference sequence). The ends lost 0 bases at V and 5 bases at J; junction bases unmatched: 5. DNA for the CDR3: TGTGCCAGCAGCTTGGAGGGACTAGCGGGAGTGGGAGATACGCAGTATTTT. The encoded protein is CASSLEGLAGVGDTQYF. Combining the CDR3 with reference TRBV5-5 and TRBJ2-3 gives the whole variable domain DAGVTQSPTHLIKTRGQQVTLRCSPISGHKSVSWYQQVLGQGPQFIFQYYEKEERGRGNFPDRFSARQFPNYSSELNVNALLLGDSALYLCASSLEGLAGVGDTQYFGPGTRLTVL.

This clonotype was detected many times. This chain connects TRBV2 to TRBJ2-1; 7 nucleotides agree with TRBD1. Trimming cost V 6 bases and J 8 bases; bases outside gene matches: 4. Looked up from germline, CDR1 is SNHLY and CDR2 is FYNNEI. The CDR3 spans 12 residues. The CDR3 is CASSYRGYEQFF. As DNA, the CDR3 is TGTGCCAGCAGCTACAGGGGTTATGAGCAGTTCTTC.

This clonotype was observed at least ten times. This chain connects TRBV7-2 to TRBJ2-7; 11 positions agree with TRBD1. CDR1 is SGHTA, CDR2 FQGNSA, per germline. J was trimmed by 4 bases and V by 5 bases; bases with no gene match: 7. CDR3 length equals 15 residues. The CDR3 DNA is TGTGCCAGCAGCACGCGGACAGGGGGCGAGTACGAGCAGTACTTC. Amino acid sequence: CASSTRTGGEYEQYF.

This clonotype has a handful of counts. This CDR3 is CASSALLAGDGETQYF. The CDR3 region has the DNA TGTGCCAGCAGTGCCCTTCTGGCGGGAGATGGGGAGACCCAGTACTTC. The chain joins TRBV27 to TRBJ2-5, with 7 positions matching TRBD2. The CDR3 is 16 amino acids. Looked up from germline, CDR1 is MNHEY and CDR2 is SMNVEV (reference sequence). The trim removed 5 bases at V and 5 bases at J, leaving 14 bases unmatched.

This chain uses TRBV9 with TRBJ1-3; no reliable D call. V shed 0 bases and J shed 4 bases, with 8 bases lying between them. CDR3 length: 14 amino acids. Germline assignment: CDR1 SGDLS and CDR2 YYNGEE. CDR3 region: CASSVEGGGNTIYF. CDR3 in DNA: TGTGCCAGCAGCGTAGAAGGAGGCGGAAACACCATATATTTT. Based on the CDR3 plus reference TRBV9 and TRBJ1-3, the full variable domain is DSGVTQTPKHLITATGQRVTLRCSPRSGDLSVYWYQQSLDQGLQFLIQYYNGEERAKGNILERFSAQQFPDLHSELNLSSLELGDSALYFCASSVEGGGNTIYFGEGSWLTVV.

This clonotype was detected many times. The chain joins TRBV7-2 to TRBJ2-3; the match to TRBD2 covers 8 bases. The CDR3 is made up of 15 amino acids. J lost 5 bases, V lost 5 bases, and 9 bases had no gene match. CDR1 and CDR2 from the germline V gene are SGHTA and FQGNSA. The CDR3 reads CASSLPGLGRDTQYF. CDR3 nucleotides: TGTGCCAGCAGCCTTCCGGGACTAGGGCGAGATACGCAGTATTTT.

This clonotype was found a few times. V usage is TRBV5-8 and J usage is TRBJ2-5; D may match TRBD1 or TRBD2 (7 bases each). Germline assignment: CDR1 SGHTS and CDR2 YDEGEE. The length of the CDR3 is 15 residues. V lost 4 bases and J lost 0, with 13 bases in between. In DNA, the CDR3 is TGTGCCAGCAGCGGGGGGGACAGCTACCAAGAGACCCAGTACTTC. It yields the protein CASSGGDSYQETQYF.